This T cell receptor beta chain was recovered during a study of T-cell reconstitution after alpha-beta-depleted transplantation in children. Study-wide points: For some patients, TCRbeta diversity was high at day 60 because of recipient T cells and thymic progenitors that survived. Several hundred rapidly expanded clones from non-depleted graft cells reportedly supplied alpha-beta T cells about two months post-transplant. At one year after transplant, newly produced T cells mostly accounted for T-cell counts and diversity.

Germline V gene sequence: CDR1 SGHDT, CDR2 YYEEEE. V dropped 1 base and J dropped 3; count of bases not matched to a gene: 4. This CDR3 region has 16 residues. With respect to this clonotype: Its antigen is not known.

A TCRbeta library incorporating unique molecular identifiers was prepared. Via MiXCR, TCRdb re-called the PCR reads, giving one row per CDR3 protein. Here the sample spans fewer than 550,000 distinct CDR3 sequences, more than 9.5% being singletons. The sequences come from PBMCs, mostly from graft donor cells, collected 180 days after TCRalphabeta/CD19-depleted stem cell transplant. V gene TRBV5-6 combines with J gene TRBJ2-1; the match to TRBD2 covers 10 bases. The source of this sequence is a female patient aged 2-15 years who had a stem cell transplant for aplastic anemia, so the T cells may come from the graft donor. The CDR3 protein is CASSLISGRSYNEQFF. CDR3 DNA: TGTGCCAGCAGCTTGATTAGCGGGAGGAGCTACAATGAGCAGTTCTTC.